Listed below are T cell receptor beta chains from one sample, sequenced in a study of T cells in Graves' hyperthyroidism and ophthalmopathy. TCRdb re-analysed the multiplex PCR reads in MiXCR, keeping a single row per CDR3 protein. The sample lists approximately 600,000 distinct CDR3 sequences, 14% occurring once. The sequencing input was blood. Receptors originate from a woman aged 18-29 years with Graves' ophthalmopathy. Each CDR3 is given with its conserved first and last residue. Clone size appears in some rows only: once, few, many, or a class for an expanded clone.

TRBJ1-5,many,TRBV2,CASSVETTAMDSNQPQHF
TRBJ1-5,-,TRBV4-1,CASSQESHRGQPQHF
TRBJ2-1,many,TRBV27,CASKGQGSGNEQFF
TRBJ2-2,few,TRBV6-2/TRBV6-3,CASSYSGYSPGGELFF
TRBJ1-1,many,TRBV12-3/TRBV12-4,CATVVPRRGTEAFF
TRBJ1-1,-,TRBV4-2,CASSQEVGQNTEAFF
TRBJ2-1,many,TRBV6-1,CASSATSASYNEQFF
TRBJ2-3,many,TRBV7-2,CASTAMRADTQYF
TRBJ1-1,-,TRBV20-1,CSAPRGQNTEAFF
TRBJ2-7,-,TRBV4-3,CASSQERRGGYEQYF
TRBJ1-1,many,TRBV7-2,CASSSYRDTEAFF
TRBJ2-1,-,TRBV20-1,CSASDALRAGAPGLEQFF
TRBJ2-7,many,TRBV20-1,CSASNDRQGSEQYF
TRBJ2-7,many,TRBV28,CASSEGQFLEQYF
TRBJ1-2,-,TRBV13,CASSLGRGVGYTF
TRBJ2-5,many,TRBV20-1,CSASGVGRGETQYF
TRBJ2-5,many,TRBV12-3/TRBV12-4,CASRAGTGPQETQYF
TRBJ2-3,many,TRBV5-1,CASSLFADTQYF
TRBJ1-3,few,TRBV30,CAWSVQEGVISGNTIYF
TRBJ1-2,-,TRBV20-1,CSAKETNYGYTF
TRBJ1-1,many,TRBV20-1,CSARAGSSNTEAFF
TRBJ1-1,-,TRBV4-1,CASSQVLRNTEAFF
TRBJ2-3,-,TRBV7-6,CASSFTSGRPIDTQYF
TRBJ1-3,-,TRBV13,CASSLRGGPSSENTIYF
TRBJ2-3,-,TRBV7-2,CASSWVGARDTQYF
TRBJ1-4,-,TRBV12-3/TRBV12-4,CASSSPAAGQGNEKLFF
TRBJ2-5,many,TRBV12-3/TRBV12-4,CASSSSPGRQETQYF
TRBJ1-1,many,TRBV18,CASSHLDRVNTEAFF
TRBJ2-1,few,TRBV4-1,CASSHVATASYNEQFF
TRBJ1-5,few,TRBV28,CASSGRQGRDNQPQHF
TRBJ2-1,few,TRBV24-1,CATSDFLGWEQFF
TRBJ2-1,many,TRBV7-9,CASSDRGQGGIEQFF
TRBJ2-1,-,TRBV19,CASRRSGRVNEQFF
TRBJ2-3,few,TRBV7-9,CASRSITDTQYF
TRBJ2-7,-,TRBV24-1,CATSDTETGVHEQYF
TRBJ2-1,-,TRBV2,CASSSASGYAYNEQFF
TRBJ1-1,many,TRBV20-1,CSARAGTGRVNTEAFF
TRBJ2-5,many,TRBV7-2,CASTSASGRPETQYF
TRBJ2-7,many,TRBV28,CASSYKLAGGPERLEQYF
TRBJ2-4,-,TRBV4-1,CASSQGGAEPTIAKNIQYF
TRBJ2-7,many,TRBV27,CASSLVQGLYEQYF
TRBJ2-5,many,TRBV11-1,CASSRAGQNQETQYF
TRBJ2-3,many,TRBV12-3/TRBV12-4,CATQLGDTQYF
TRBJ2-5,many,TRBV7-2,CASSLRHNQETQYF
TRBJ2-5,many,TRBV12-3/TRBV12-4,CASSSDRGRETQYF
TRBJ2-5,many,TRBV27,CASSLFAPGQGSTQYF
TRBJ2-7,-,TRBV12-3/TRBV12-4,CASSLGPGSGRDRSEQYF
TRBJ2-7,many,TRBV7-9,CASSHAGTDYEQYF
TRBJ1-2,many,TRBV12-3/TRBV12-4,CASSRGGGGYTF
TRBJ2-3,many,TRBV2,CAAGQENTDTQYF
TRBJ2-3,-,TRBV2,CASHKGAGGGASTDTQYF
TRBJ1-1,-,TRBV30,CAWTPGLIFEAFF
TRBJ1-5,many,TRBV2,CASSVEQSHQPQHF
TRBJ1-6,-,TRBV4-1,CASSQGGGGSPYNSPLHF
TRBJ1-1,many,TRBV6-2/TRBV6-3,CASRPDGRPTEAFF
TRBJ1-1,-,TRBV19,CASSSQGLGGEAFF
TRBJ1-4,-,TRBV27,CASSSYRDSATNEKLFF